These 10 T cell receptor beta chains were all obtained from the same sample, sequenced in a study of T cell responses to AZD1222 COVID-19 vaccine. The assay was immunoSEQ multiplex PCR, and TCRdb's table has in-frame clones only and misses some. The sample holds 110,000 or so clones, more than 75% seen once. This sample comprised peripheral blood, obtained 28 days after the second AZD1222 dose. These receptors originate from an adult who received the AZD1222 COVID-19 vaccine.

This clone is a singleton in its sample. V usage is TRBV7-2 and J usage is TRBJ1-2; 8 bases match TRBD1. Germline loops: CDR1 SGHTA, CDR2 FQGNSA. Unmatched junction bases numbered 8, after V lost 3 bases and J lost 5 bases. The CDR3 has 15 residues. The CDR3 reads CASSFDRGGLYGYTF. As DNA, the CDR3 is TGTGCCAGCAGCTTCGACAGGGGAGGCCTATATGGCTACACCTTC.

CDR3 protein: CASSPDRRPLLGDEQYF. The CDR3 DNA is TGTGCCAGCAGCCCCGACAGGCGACCACTCCTAGGCGACGAGCAGTACTTC. The chain couples TRBV7-9 to TRBJ2-7, with TRBD1 as a possible D gene (6 bases). Deletions cut 5 bases from V and 5 bases from J, with 25 bases between. This CDR3 comprises 17 residues. In germline, CDR1 is SEHNR, CDR2 FQNEAQ (reference sequence).

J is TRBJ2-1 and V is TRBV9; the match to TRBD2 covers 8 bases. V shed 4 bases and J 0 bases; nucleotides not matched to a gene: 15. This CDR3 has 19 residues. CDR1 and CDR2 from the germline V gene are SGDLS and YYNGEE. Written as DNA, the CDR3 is TGTGCCAGCAGCAGCCCGGGGGGGAAGGGACTACTCTCCTACAATGAGCAGTTCTTC. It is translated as CASSSPGGKGLLSYNEQFF.

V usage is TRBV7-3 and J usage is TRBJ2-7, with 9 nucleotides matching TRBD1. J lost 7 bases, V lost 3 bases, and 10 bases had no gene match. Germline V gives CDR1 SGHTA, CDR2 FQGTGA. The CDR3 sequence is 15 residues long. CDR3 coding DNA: TGTGCCAGCAGCTTCGGACAGGGGTACCCCTGGGAGCAGTACTTC. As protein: CASSFGQGYPWEQYF.

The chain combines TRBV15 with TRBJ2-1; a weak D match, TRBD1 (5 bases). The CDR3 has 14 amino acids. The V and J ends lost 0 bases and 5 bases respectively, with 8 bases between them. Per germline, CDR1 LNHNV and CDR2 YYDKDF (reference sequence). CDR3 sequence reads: CATSRDEGDNEQFF. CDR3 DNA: TGTGCCACCAGCAGAGACGAAGGGGACAATGAGCAGTTCTTC.

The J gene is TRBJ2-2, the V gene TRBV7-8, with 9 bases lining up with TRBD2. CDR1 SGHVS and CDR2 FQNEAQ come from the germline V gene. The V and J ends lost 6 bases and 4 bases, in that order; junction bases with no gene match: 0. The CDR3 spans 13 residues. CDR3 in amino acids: CASRTSGTGELFF. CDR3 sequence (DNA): TGTGCCAGCAGGACTAGCGGCACCGGGGAGCTGTTTTTT.

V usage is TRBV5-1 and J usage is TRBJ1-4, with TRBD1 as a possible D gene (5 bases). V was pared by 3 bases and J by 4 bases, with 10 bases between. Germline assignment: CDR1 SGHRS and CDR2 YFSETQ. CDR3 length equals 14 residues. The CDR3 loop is CASSSGDSNEKLFF. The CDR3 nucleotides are TGCGCCAGCAGCTCCGGAGACAGTAATGAAAAACTGTTTTTT.

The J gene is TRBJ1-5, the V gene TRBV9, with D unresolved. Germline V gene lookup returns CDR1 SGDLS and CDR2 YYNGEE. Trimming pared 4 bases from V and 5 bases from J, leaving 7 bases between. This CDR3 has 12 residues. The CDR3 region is CASSLGHQPQHF. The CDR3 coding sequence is TGTGCCAGCAGCCTAGGTCATCAGCCCCAGCATTTT.

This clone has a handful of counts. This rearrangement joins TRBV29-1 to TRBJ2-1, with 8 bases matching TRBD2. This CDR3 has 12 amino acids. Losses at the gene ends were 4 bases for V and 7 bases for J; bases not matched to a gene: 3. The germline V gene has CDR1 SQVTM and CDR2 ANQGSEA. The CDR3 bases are TGCAGCGTTGGTAGCGGGGAAAATGAGCAGTTCTTC. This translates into CSVGSGENEQFF.

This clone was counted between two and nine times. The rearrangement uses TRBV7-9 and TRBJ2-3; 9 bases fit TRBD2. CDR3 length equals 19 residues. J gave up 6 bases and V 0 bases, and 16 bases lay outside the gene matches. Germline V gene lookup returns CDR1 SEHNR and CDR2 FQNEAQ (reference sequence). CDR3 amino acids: CASSLAGISGRSHPDTQYF. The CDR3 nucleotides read TGTGCCAGCAGCTTAGCTGGCATCAGCGGGAGGTCTCACCCGGATACGCAGTATTTT.